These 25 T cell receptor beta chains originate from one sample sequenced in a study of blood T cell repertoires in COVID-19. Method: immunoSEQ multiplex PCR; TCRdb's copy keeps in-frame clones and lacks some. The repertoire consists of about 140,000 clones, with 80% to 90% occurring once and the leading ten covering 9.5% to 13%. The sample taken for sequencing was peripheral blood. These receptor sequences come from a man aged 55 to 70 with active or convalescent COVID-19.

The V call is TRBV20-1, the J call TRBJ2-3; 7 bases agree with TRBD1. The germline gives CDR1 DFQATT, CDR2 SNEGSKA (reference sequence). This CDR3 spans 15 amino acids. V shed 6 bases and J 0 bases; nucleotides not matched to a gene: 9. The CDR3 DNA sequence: TGCAGTGCCAGTCTACGGGACAGAAGCACAGATACGCAGTATTTT. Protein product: CSASLRDRSTDTQYF.

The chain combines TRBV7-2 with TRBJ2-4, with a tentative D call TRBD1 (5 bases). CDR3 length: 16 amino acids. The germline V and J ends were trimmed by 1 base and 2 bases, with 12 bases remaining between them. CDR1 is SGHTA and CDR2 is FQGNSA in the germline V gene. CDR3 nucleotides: TGTGCCAGCAGCTTAGGGACAATAGTTTCCAAAAACATTCAGTACTTC. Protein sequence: CASSLGTIVSKNIQYF.

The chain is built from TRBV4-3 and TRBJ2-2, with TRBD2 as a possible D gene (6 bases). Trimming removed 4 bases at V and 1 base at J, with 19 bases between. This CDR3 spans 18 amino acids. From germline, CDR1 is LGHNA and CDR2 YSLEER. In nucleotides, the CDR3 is TGCGCCAGCAGCCTGCAGGGCGGGGCGAACATGAACACCGGGGAGCTGTTTTTT. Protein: CASSLQGGANMNTGELFF.

The CDR3 here is CASSLTGGRGQGNSPLHF. In DNA form, the CDR3 reads TGCGCCAGCAGCCTCACGGGGGGACGGGGACAGGGAAATTCACCCCTCCACTTT. This rearrangement joins TRBV4-3 to TRBJ1-6; 9 nucleotides line up with TRBD1. Trimming cost V 4 bases and J 7 bases; bases outside gene matches: 14. The CDR3 totals 18 residues. Germline CDR1 is LGHNA and CDR2 is YSLEER.

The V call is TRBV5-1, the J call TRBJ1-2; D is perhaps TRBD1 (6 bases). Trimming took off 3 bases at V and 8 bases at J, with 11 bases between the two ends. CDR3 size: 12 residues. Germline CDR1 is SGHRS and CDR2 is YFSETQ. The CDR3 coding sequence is TGCGCCAGCAGCTCCCAGGGGCGAGGCTACACCTTC. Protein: CASSSQGRGYTF.

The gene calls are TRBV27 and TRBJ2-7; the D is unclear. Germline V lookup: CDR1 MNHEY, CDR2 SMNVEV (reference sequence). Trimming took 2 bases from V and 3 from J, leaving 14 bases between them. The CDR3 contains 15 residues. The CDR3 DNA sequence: TGTGCCAGCAGTTTAGCAACAGAGCTGAACTACGAGCAGTACTTC. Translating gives CASSLATELNYEQYF.

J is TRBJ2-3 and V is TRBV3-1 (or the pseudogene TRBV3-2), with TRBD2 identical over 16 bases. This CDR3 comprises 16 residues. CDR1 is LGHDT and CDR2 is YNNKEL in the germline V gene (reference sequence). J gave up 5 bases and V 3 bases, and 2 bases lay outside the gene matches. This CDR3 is CASSHGTSGRVDTQYF. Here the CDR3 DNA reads TGTGCCAGCAGCCATGGGACTAGCGGGAGGGTAGATACGCAGTATTTT.

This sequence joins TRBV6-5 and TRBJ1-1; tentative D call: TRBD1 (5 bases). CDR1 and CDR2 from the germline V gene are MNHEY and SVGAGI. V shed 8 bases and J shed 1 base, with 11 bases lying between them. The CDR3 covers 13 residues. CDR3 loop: CASASQGNTEAFF. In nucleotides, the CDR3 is TGTGCCAGCGCTAGTCAGGGGAACACTGAAGCTTTCTTT.

In DNA form, the CDR3 reads TGTGCCAGCAGCCAAGTTTCCGGGACTAGCGGTGATGAGCAGTTCTTC. This translates into CASSQVSGTSGDEQFF. The chain carries TRBV14 and TRBJ2-1; 11 nucleotides line up with TRBD2. Germline CDR1 reads SGHDN; CDR2 reads FVKESK. This CDR3 region has 16 residues. The V and J ends lost 1 base and 8 bases, in that order; junction bases with no gene match: 7.

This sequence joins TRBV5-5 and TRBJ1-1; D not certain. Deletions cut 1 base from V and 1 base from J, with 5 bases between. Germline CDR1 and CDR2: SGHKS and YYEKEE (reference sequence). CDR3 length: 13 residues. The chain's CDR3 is CASSLFRNTEAFF. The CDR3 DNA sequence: TGTGCCAGCAGCTTGTTTCGGAACACTGAAGCTTTCTTT.

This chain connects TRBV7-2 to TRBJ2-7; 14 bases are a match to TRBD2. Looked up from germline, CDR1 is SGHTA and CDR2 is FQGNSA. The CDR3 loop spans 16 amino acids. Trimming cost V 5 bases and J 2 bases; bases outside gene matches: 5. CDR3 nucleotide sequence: TGTGCCAGCAGCCCCCAGGGACTAGCGGGGGCCTACGAGCAGTACTTC. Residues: CASSPQGLAGAYEQYF.

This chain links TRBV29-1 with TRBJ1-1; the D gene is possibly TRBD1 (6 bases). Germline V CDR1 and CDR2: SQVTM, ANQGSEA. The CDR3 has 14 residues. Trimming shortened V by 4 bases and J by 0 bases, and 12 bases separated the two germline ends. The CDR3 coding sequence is TGCAGCGTTGTTGGGGGCAAAGTGAACACTGAAGCTTTCTTT. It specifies CSVVGGKVNTEAFF.

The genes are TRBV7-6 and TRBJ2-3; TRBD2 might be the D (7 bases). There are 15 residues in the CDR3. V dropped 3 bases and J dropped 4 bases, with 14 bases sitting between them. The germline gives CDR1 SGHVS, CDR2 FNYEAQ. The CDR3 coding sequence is TGTGCCAGCAGCTTTATAGGGAGGGGGTCAGATACGCAGTATTTT. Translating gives CASSFIGRGSDTQYF.

The CDR3 nucleotides read TGTGCCAGTAGCATCGGGGGACAGGATAGCAATCAGCCCCAGCATTTT. The encoded protein is CASSIGGQDSNQPQHF. The chain uses TRBV19 and TRBJ1-5, with TRBD1 identical over 8 bases. This CDR3 is built from 16 residues. The junction had 7 bases not matched to a gene; V was cut back by 6 bases and J by 0 bases. CDR1 and CDR2 (germline): LNHDA, SQIVND (reference sequence). The whole variable domain, filled in from reference TRBV19 and TRBJ1-5, reads DGGITQSPKYLFRKEGQNVTLSCEQNLNHDAMYWYRQDPGQGLRLIYYSQIVNDFQKGDIAEGYSVSREKKESFPLTVTSAQKNPTAFYLCASSIGGQDSNQPQHFGDGTRLSIL.

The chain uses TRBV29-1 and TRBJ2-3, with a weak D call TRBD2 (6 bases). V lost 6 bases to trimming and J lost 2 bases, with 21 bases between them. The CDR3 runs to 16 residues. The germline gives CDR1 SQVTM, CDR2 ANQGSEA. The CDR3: CSVGGMRAHNTDTQYF. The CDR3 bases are TGCAGCGTCGGAGGGATGCGCGCGCATAACACAGATACGCAGTATTTT.

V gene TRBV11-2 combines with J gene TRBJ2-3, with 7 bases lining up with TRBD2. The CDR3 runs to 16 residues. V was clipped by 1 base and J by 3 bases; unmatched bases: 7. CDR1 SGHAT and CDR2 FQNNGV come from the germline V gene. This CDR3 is CASSLVGLVKTDTQYF. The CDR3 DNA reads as TGTGCCAGCAGCTTAGTAGGACTAGTTAAGACAGATACGCAGTATTTT.

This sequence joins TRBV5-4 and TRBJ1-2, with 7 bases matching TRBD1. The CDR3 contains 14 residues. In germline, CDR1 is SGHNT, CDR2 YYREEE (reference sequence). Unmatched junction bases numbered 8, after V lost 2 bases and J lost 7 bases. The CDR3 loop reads CASSFLSGQSGYTF. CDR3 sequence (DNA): TGTGCCAGCAGCTTTCTCTCGGGACAGAGTGGCTACACCTTC.

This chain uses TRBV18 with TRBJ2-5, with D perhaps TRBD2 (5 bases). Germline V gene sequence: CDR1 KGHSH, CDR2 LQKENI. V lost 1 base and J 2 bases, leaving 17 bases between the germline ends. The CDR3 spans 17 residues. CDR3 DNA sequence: TGTGCCAGCTCACCACGCACGGGATCAGACATACAAGAGACCCAGTACTTC. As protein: CASSPRTGSDIQETQYF. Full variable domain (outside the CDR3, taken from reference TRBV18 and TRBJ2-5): NAGVMQNPRHLVRRRGQEARLRCSPMKGHSHVYWYRQLPEEGLKFMVYLQKENIIDESGMPKERFSAEFPKEGPSILRIQQVVRGDSAAYFCASSPRTGSDIQETQYFGPGTRLLVL.

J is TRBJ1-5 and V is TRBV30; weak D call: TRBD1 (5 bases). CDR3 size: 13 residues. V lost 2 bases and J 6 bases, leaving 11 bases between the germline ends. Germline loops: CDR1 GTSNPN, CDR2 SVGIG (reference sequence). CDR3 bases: TGTGCCTGGAGTCACACAGGCGGTCAGCCCCAGCATTTT. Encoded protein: CAWSHTGGQPQHF.

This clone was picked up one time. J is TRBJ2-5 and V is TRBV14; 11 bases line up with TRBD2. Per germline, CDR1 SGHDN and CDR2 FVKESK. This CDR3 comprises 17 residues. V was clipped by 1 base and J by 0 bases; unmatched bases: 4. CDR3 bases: TGTGCCAGCAGCCAAGGACTAGCGGGGATGTACCAAGAGACCCAGTACTTC. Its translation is CASSQGLAGMYQETQYF.

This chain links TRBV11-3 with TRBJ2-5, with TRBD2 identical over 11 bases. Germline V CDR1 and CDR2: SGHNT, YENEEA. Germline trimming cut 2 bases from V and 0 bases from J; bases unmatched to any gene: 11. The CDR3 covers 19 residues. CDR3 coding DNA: TGTGCCAGCAGCTTAACGACCCCCCTTAGCGGGGGGGACCAAGAGACCCAGTACTTC. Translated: CASSLTTPLSGGDQETQYF.

This CDR3 reads CASSQQSSGNTIYF. DNA of the CDR3: TGTGCCAGCAGTCAACAGAGCTCTGGAAACACCATATATTTT. The rearrangement joins TRBV6-6 to TRBJ1-3, with unresolved D. Germline values: CDR1 MNHNY, CDR2 SVGAGI (reference sequence). The CDR3 covers 14 residues. V lost 5 bases, J lost 0 bases, and 8 bases lay in between.

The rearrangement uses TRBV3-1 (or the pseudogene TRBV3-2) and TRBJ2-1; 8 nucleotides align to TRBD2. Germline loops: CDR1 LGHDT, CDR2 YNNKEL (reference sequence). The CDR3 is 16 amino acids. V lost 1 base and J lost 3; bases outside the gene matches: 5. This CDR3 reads CASSQGPGLGYNEQFF. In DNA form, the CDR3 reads TGTGCCAGCAGCCAAGGGCCGGGACTAGGCTACAATGAGCAGTTCTTC.

CDR3 amino acids: CASSQRQGAISGYTF. CDR3 DNA: TGTGCCAGCAGCCAACGACAGGGGGCAATTTCTGGCTACACCTTC. The chain couples TRBV14 to TRBJ1-2; 10 bases line up with TRBD1. Germline values: CDR1 SGHDN, CDR2 FVKESK. The junction had 7 bases not matched to a gene; V was cut back by 2 bases and J by 7 bases. The CDR3 is 15 amino acids.

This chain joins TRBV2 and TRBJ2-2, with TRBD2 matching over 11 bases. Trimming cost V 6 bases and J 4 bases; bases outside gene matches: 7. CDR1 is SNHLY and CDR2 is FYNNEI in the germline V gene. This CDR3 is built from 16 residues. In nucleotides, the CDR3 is TGTGCCAGCAGCTTCTCCGGGACTAGCGGCACCGGGGAGCTGTTTTTT. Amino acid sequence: CASSFSGTSGTGELFF. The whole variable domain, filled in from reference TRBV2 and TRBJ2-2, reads EPEVTQTPSHQVTQMGQEVILRCVPISNHLYFYWYRQILGQKVEFLVSFYNNEISEKSEIFDDQFSVERPDGSNFTLKIRSTKLEDSAMYFCASSFSGTSGTGELFFGEGSRLTVL.